A single sample gave rise to the 9 T cell receptor beta chains below, sequenced in a study of T cell responses to AZD1222 COVID-19 vaccine. Profiled with immunoSEQ multiplex PCR; TCRdb holds only in-frame clones, not every one. The sample lists 100,000 or so clones, 80% to 90% occurring once. The sequencing used peripheral blood, collected on day 0 of AZD1222 vaccination. Receptor source: an adult in good health.

The table lists this clone with a few counts. The V call is TRBV7-8, the J call TRBJ2-3; 10 bases line up with TRBD1. The CDR3 consists of 17 residues. V gave up 5 bases and J gave up 1 base; unmatched junction bases: 9. Germline-derived CDR1 and CDR2 are SGHVS and FQNEAQ. This chain's CDR3 is CASSGHRGQGRTDTQYF. The CDR3 DNA sequence: TGTGCCAGCAGCGGACACAGGGGACAGGGGCGCACAGATACGCAGTATTTT.

The chain recombines TRBV15 with TRBJ2-1, with a tentative D call TRBD2 (6 bases). Deletions cut 5 bases from V and 7 bases from J, with 12 bases between. CDR3 size: 13 residues. Germline CDR1 is LNHNV and CDR2 is YYDKDF (reference sequence). CDR3 DNA: TGTGCCACCAGCCAAGGGACTCTGAATGAGCAGTTCTTC. It encodes CATSQGTLNEQFF.

The CDR3 spells CASSLALAEVNEQFF. The CDR3 bases are TGTGCCAGCAGCTTAGCGCTGGCCGAAGTCAATGAGCAGTTCTTC. The rearrangement uses TRBV7-9 and TRBJ2-1, with D hard to call. In germline, CDR1 is SEHNR, CDR2 FQNEAQ (reference sequence). The V and J ends lost 0 bases and 6 bases respectively, with 12 bases between them. This CDR3 spans 15 amino acids.

V is TRBV7-9 and J is TRBJ1-4; 7 nucleotides agree with TRBD1. This CDR3 comprises 15 residues. The trim removed 5 bases at V and 4 bases at J, leaving 7 bases unmatched. CDR1 is SEHNR, CDR2 FQNEAQ, per germline (reference sequence). The CDR3 DNA follows: TGTGCCAGCAGCCGCCGACAGGGCAGTAATGAAAAACTGTTTTTT. This sequence encodes CASSRRQGSNEKLFF.

This chain uses TRBV15 with TRBJ2-2; D perhaps matches TRBD2 (6 bases). The length of the CDR3 is 16 residues. CDR1 and CDR2 (germline): LNHNV, YYDKDF (reference sequence). Trimming took 2 bases from V and 1 from J, leaving 11 bases between them. CDR3 region: CATSRSGLGNTGELFF. CDR3 nucleotides: TGTGCCACCAGCAGATCGGGACTGGGGAACACCGGGGAGCTGTTTTTT.

CDR3 protein: CASSLLTSSSYNSPLHF. Here the CDR3 DNA reads TGTGCCAGCAGTCTACTCACGAGCAGCTCCTATAATTCACCCCTCCACTTT. The V call is TRBV6-6, the J call TRBJ1-6; D unresolved. The CDR3 loop spans 17 amino acids. V dropped 5 bases and J dropped 0 bases, with 14 bases sitting between them. Germline values: CDR1 MNHNY, CDR2 SVGAGI (reference sequence).

V is TRBV19 and J is TRBJ1-5; a weak D match, TRBD1 (6 bases). Per germline, CDR1 LNHDA and CDR2 SQIVND (reference sequence). The CDR3 is 16 residues long. Trimming pared 11 bases from V and 0 bases from J, leaving 20 bases between. CDR3 in amino acids: CASSPRGTYSNQPQHF. The CDR3 DNA is TGTGCCTCTAGCCCCAGGGGCACATATAGCAATCAGCCCCAGCATTTT.

This clone was seen a single time. This chain joins TRBV5-1 and TRBJ2-7, with a tentative D call TRBD1 (5 bases). The germline gives CDR1 SGHRS, CDR2 YFSETQ. This CDR3 spans 15 amino acids. Trimming stripped 0 bases from V and 5 bases from J, with 15 bases between. The CDR3 DNA is TGCGCCAGCAGCTTGGCCGCAGGGCCATCCAACGAGCAGTACTTC. This codes for CASSLAAGPSNEQYF. The full variable domain, in which reference TRBV5-1 and TRBJ2-7 provide the parts outside the CDR3, is KAGVTQTPRYLIKTRGQQVTLSCSPISGHRSVSWYQQTPGQGLQFLFEYFSETQRNKGNFPGRFSGRQFSNSRSEMNVSTLELGDSALYLCASSLAAGPSNEQYFGPGTRLTVT.

V is TRBV5-6 and J is TRBJ1-2; D is ambiguous. This CDR3 spans 14 amino acids. V lost 0 bases and J lost 4, with 10 bases in between. The germline V gene encodes CDR1 SGHDT and CDR2 YYEEEE. The CDR3, as DNA: TGTGCCAGCAGCTTGGTAGGAGGATCCTATGGCTACACCTTC. Its protein product is CASSLVGGSYGYTF.